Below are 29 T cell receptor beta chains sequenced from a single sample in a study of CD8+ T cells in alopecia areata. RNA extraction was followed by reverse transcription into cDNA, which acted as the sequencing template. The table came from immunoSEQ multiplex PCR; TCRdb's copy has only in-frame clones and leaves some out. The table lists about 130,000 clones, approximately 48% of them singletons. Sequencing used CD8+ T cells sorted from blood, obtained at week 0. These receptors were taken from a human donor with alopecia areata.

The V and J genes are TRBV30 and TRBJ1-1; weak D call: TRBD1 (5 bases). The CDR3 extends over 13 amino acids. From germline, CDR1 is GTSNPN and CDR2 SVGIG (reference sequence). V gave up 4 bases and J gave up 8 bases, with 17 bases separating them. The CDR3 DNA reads TGTGCCTGGACCCTGGGCAGGGAGACCGAAGCTTTCTTT. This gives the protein CAWTLGRETEAFF. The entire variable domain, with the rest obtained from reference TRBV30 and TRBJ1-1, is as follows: SQTIHQWPATLVQPVGSPLSLECTVEGTSNPNLYWYRQAAGRGLQLLFYSVGIGQISSEVPQNLSASRPQDRQFILSSKKLLLSDSGFYLCAWTLGRETEAFFGQGTRLTVV.

The CDR3 DNA sequence: TGTGCCAGCGCAGACCAGGGCAGGGGATCCGGGGAGCTGTTTTTT. Protein product: CASADQGRGSGELFF. The genes are TRBV7-6 and TRBJ2-2, with a tentative D call TRBD1 (6 bases). V shed 8 bases and J shed 6 bases, with 19 bases lying between them. The CDR3 loop spans 15 amino acids. CDR1 and CDR2 from the germline V gene are SGHVS and FNYEAQ.

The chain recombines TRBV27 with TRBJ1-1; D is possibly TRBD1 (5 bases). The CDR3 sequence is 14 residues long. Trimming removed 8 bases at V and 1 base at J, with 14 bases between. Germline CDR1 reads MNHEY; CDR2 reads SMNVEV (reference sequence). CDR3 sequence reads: CASRRGGWNTEAFF. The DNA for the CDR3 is TGTGCCAGCCGTCGGGGGGGATGGAACACTGAAGCTTTCTTT.

CDR3 nucleotide sequence: TGCGCCAGCAGCTTGACGGGACAGGGCACCTACGAGCAGTACTTC. Its translation is CASSLTGQGTYEQYF. The rearrangement links TRBV5-1 to TRBJ2-7; 9 nucleotides agree with TRBD1. Germline assignment: CDR1 SGHRS and CDR2 YFSETQ. This CDR3 contains 15 residues. V lost 1 base, J lost 2 bases, and 4 bases stayed unmatched.

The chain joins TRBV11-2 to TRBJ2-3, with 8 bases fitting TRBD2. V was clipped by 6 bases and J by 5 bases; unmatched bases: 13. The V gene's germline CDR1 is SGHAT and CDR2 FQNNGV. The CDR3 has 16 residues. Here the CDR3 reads CASSPRAGGAGDTQYF. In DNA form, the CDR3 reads TGTGCCAGCAGTCCCCGGGCCGGGGGGGCGGGAGATACGCAGTATTTT.

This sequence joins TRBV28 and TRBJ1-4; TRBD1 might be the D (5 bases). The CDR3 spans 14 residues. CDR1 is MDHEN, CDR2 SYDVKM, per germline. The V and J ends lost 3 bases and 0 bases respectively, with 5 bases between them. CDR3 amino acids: CASSLDTTNEKLFF. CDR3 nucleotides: TGTGCCAGCAGTTTGGACACAACTAATGAAAAACTGTTTTTT.

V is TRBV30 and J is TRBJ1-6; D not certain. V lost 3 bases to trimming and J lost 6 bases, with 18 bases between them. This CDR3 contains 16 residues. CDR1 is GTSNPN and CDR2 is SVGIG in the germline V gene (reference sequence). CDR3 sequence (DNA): TGTGCCTGGAGGGAGTCTTTCCCCCGCGCTAATTCACCCCTCCACTTT. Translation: CAWRESFPRANSPLHF.

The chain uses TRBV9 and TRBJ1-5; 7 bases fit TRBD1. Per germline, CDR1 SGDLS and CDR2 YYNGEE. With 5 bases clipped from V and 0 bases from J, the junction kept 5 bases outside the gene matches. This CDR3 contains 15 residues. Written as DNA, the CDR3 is TGTGCCAGCAGTGAACAGGGGAATAGCAATCAGCCCCAGCATTTT. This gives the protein CASSEQGNSNQPQHF.

CDR3 bases: TGTGCCAGCAGCTTGGAATCCTACGAGCAGTACTTC. Translated, it gives CASSLESYEQYF. The V call is TRBV7-9, the J call TRBJ2-7; D unclear. V gave up 3 bases and J gave up 1 base, with 4 bases separating them. The CDR3 has 12 amino acids. Per the germline V gene, CDR1 is SEHNR and CDR2 is FQNEAQ (reference sequence).

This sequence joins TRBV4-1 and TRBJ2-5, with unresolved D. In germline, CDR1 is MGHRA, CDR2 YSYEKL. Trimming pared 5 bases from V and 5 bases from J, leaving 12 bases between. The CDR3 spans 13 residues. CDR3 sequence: CASSGRRRETQYF. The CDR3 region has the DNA TGCGCCAGCAGCGGCCGACGAAGGGAGACCCAGTACTTC.

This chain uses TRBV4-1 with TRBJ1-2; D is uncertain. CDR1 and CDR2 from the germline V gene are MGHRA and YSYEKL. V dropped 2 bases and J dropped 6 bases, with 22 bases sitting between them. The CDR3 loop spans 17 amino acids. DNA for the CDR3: TGCGCCAGCAGCCAACCTCCTTATGGGGAGCCATACGATGGCTACACCTTC. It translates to CASSQPPYGEPYDGYTF.

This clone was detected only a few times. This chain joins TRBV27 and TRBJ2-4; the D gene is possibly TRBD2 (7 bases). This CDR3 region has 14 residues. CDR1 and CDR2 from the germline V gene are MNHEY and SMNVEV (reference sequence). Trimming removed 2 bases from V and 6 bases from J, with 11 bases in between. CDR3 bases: TGTGCCAGCAGTTTAGGCGGGGGCCCAAACATTCAGTACTTC. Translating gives CASSLGGGPNIQYF.

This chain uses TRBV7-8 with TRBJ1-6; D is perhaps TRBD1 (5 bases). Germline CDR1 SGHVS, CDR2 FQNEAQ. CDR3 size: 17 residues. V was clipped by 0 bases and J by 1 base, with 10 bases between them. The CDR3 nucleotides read TGTGCCAGCAGCTTAGCCAGGGAAGCGTCCTATAATTCACCCCTCCACTTT. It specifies CASSLAREASYNSPLHF. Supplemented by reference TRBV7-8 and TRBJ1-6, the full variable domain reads GAGVSQSPRYKVAKRGQDVALRCDPISGHVSLFWYQQALGQGPEFLTYFQNEAQLDKSGLPSDRFFAERPEGSVSTLKIQRTQQEDSAVYLCASSLAREASYNSPLHFGNGTRLTVT.

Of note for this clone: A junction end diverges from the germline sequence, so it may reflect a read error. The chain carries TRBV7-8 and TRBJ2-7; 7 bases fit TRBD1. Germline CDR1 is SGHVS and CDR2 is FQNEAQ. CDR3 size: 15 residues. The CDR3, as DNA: TGTGCCAGCAGCCTGAGTACAGGGGACCCCTACGAGCGGTACTTC. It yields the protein CASSLSTGDPYERYF.

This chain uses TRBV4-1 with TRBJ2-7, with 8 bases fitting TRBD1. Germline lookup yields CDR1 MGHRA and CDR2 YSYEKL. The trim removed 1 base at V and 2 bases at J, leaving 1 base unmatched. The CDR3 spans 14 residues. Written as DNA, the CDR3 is TGCGCCAGCAGCCAAGGGACAGGGCCCTACGAGCAGTACTTC. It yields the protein CASSQGTGPYEQYF.

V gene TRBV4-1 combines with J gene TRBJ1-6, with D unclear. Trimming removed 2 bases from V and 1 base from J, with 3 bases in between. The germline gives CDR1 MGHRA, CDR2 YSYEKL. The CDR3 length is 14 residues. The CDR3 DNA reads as TGCGCCAGCAGCCAACGGTCCTATAATTCACCCCTCCACTTT. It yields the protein CASSQRSYNSPLHF.

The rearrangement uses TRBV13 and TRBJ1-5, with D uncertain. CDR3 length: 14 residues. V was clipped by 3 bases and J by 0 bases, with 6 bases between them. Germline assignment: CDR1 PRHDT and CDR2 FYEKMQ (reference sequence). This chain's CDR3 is CASSLSDSNQPQHF. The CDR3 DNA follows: TGTGCCAGCAGCTTGAGCGATAGCAATCAGCCCCAGCATTTT.

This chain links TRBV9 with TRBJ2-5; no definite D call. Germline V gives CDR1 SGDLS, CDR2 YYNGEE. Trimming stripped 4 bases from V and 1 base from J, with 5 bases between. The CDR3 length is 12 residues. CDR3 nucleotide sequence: TGTGCCAGCAGCCCCTTCCAAGAGACCCAGTACTTC. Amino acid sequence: CASSPFQETQYF.

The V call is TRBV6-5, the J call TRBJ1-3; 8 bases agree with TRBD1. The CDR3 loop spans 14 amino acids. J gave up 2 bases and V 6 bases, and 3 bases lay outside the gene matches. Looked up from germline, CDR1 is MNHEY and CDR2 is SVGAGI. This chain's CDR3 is CASRTQGAGNTIYF. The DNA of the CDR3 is TGTGCCAGCAGGACACAGGGGGCTGGAAACACCATATATTTT.

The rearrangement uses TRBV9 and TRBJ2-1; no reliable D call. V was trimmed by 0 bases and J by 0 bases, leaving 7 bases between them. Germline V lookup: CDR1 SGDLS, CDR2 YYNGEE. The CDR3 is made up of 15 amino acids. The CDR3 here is CASSVVFSSYNEQFF. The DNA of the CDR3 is TGTGCCAGCAGCGTAGTTTTTAGCTCCTACAATGAGCAGTTCTTC.

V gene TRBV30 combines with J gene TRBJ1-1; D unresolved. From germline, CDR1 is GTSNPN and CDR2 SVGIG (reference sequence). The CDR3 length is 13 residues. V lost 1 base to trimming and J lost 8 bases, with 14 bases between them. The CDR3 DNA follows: TGTGCCTGGAGTGCTGGGAAGGGTATAGAAGCTTTCTTT. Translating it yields CAWSAGKGIEAFF. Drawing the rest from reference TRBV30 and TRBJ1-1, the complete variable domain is SQTIHQWPATLVQPVGSPLSLECTVEGTSNPNLYWYRQAAGRGLQLLFYSVGIGQISSEVPQNLSASRPQDRQFILSSKKLLLSDSGFYLCAWSAGKGIEAFFGQGTRLTVV.

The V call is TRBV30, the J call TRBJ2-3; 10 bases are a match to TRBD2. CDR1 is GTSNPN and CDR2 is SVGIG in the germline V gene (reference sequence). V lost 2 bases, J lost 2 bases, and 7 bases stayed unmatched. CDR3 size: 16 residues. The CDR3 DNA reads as TGTGCCTGGAGTCTCCCGGGACTAGCGAACACAGATACGCAGTATTTT. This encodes CAWSLPGLANTDTQYF.

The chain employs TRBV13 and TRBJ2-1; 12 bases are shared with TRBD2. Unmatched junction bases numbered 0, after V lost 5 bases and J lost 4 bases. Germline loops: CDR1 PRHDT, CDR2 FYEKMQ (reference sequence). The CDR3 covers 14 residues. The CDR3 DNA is TGTGCCAGCAGCCTAGCGGGGGGGTACAATGAGCAGTTCTTC. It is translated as CASSLAGGYNEQFF.

In DNA, the CDR3 is TGCGCCAGCAGCCAACCAGCGAGGTGGGAGACCCAGTACTTC. Translated, it gives CASSQPARWETQYF. The gene calls are TRBV4-1 and TRBJ2-5; D gene ambiguous. V lost 2 bases and J 5 bases, leaving 12 bases between the germline ends. CDR3 length equals 14 residues. Germline V CDR1 and CDR2: MGHRA, YSYEKL.

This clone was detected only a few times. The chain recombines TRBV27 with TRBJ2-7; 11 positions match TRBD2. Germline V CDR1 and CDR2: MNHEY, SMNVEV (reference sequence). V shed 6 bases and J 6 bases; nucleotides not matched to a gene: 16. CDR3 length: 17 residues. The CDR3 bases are TGTGCCAGCAGCCTCCACGGTAGCGGGGGGGGAATAACCGAGCAGTACTTC. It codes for CASSLHGSGGGITEQYF.

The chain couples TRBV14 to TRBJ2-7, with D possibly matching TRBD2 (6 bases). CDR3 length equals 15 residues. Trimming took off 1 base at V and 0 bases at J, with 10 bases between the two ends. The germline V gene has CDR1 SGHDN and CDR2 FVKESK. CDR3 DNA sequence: TGTGCCAGCAGCCAAGGGGTCGGGGGCTCCTACGAGCAGTACTTC. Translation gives CASSQGVGGSYEQYF.

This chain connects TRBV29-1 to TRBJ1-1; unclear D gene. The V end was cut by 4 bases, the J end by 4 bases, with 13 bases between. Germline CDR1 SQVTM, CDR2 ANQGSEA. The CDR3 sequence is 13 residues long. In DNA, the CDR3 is TGCAGCGTTGTTTTCAAGGCGGGCACTGAAGCTTTCTTT. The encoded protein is CSVVFKAGTEAFF.

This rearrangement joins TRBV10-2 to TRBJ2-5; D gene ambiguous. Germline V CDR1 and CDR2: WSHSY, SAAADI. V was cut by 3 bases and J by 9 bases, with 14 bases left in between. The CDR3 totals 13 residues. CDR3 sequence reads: CASSEYGSESQYF. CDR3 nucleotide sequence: TGCGCCAGCAGTGAATACGGGTCGGAGTCCCAGTACTTC.

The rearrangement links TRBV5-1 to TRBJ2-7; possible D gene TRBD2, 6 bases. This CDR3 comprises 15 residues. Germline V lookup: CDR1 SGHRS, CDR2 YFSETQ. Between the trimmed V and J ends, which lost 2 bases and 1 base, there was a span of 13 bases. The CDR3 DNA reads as TGCGCCAGCAGCTTTCGAGGAGGGAATTCCTACGAGCAGTACTTC. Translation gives CASSFRGGNSYEQYF.